The 4 T cell receptor beta chains given below trace back to one sample, sequenced in a study of blood T cell repertoires in COVID-19 (TCRdb year 2020). Library preparation employed the immunoSEQ multiplex PCR assay. What TCRdb holds here is the immuneACCESS table cut down to in-frame rearrangements. Part of the clones is not present; checked against another copy, under half of the missing clones reflect an unresolved V gene, and the others are unexplained. The sample data list more than 250,000 clones, and approximately 80% of these were observed just once. In total, the top ten clones hold roughly 8.6% of the sample. Sequenced: peripheral blood. The receptors stem from a human donor in a cohort sampled during active COVID-19.

V is TRBV24-1 and J is TRBJ2-1, with D tentatively TRBD2 (6 bases). V was trimmed by 4 bases and J by 7 bases, leaving 13 bases between them. This CDR3 spans 14 amino acids. The germline CDR1 and CDR2 sequences are KGHDR and SFDVKD. CDR3 in amino acids: CATSDNGAGNEQFF. CDR3 bases: TGTGCCACCAGTGACAACGGGGCGGGAAATGAGCAGTTCTTC.

The chain recombines TRBV27 with TRBJ2-3, with D unclear. The germline V gene has CDR1 MNHEY and CDR2 SMNVEV (reference sequence). V dropped 6 bases and J dropped 6 bases, with 10 bases sitting between them. The CDR3 has 12 residues. The CDR3 bases are TGTGCCAGCAGGGCCAATTTCGATACGCAGTATTTT. Its translation is CASRANFDTQYF.

This chain connects TRBV6-2 or TRBV6-3 to TRBJ2-1; TRBD1 is a possible D gene (5 bases). The germline V gene encodes CDR1 MNHEY and CDR2 SVGEGT. V lost 2 bases and J 9 bases, leaving 14 bases between the germline ends. The CDR3 is 14 amino acids. As DNA, the CDR3 is TGTGCCAGCAGTTACGGGGCTAGACGGGTTGAGCAGTTCTTC. Its protein product is CASSYGARRVEQFF.

The genes are TRBV6-1 and TRBJ2-7; the match to TRBD2 covers 11 bases. Germline trimming cut 4 bases from V and 2 bases from J; bases unmatched to any gene: 10. CDR3 length: 17 amino acids. Per the germline V gene, CDR1 is MNHNS and CDR2 is SASEGT. The CDR3 loop is CASSVNSGRAQTYEQYF. In nucleotides, the CDR3 is TGTGCCAGCAGTGTCAATAGCGGGAGGGCCCAAACCTACGAGCAGTACTTC.